This entry is about one T cell receptor beta chain. Antigen: not known. This specimen comes from a study of T cells in Graves' hyperthyroidism and ophthalmopathy. From RNA transcripts, TCR beta CDR3 regions were amplified. RT-PCR in the first round (using the HTBI primer set) targeted the TCR CDR3. TCRdb re-analysed the multiplex PCR reads in MiXCR, keeping a single row per CDR3 protein. The sample contains approximately 400,000 distinct CDR3 sequences, 20% to 25% of which appear only once. The CDR3 contains 12 residues. Deletions cut 4 bases from V and 4 bases from J, with 10 bases between. The germline V gene has CDR1 SQVTM and CDR2 ANQGSEA. Study-wide results and caveats: A 13 V-J signature model discriminated ophthalmopathy versus stable hyperthyroidism.

Orbital computed tomography and thyroid ultrasound, together with serum TRAb and thyroxine and clinical symptoms, were used for diagnoses. The sequence derives from a man aged 50 to 60 with Graves' hyperthyroidism. What was sequenced was blood. This sequence joins TRBV29-1 and TRBJ1-1; D may be TRBD1 (5 bases). The CDR3 sequence: CSVAGGTTEAFF. CDR3 DNA sequence: TGCAGCGTTGCAGGAGGGACCACTGAAGCTTTCTTT.